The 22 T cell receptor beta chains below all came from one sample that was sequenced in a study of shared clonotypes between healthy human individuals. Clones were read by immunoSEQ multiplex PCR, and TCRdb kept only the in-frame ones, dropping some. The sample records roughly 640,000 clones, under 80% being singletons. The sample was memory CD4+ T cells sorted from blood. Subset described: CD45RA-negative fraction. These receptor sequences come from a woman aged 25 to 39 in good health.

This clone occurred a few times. CDR3 bases: TGTGCCAGCAGACAACAGGGATTTTCTCGCAATCAGCCCCAGCATTTT. Amino acids: CASRQQGFSRNQPQHF. The V and J genes are TRBV28 and TRBJ1-5; a weak D match, TRBD1 (6 bases). The germline CDR1 and CDR2 sequences are MDHEN and SYDVKM. Trimming took 6 bases from V and 2 from J, leaving 17 bases between them. The CDR3 totals 16 residues.

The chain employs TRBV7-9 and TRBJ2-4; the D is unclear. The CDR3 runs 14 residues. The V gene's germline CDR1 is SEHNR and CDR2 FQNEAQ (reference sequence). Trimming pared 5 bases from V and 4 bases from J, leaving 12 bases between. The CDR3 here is CASSPWTEKNIQYF. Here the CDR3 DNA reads TGTGCCAGCAGCCCTTGGACCGAGAAAAACATTCAGTACTTC. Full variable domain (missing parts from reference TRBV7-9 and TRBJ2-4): DTGVSQNPRHKITKRGQNVTFRCDPISEHNRLYWYRQTLGQGPEFLTYFQNEAQLEKSRLLSDRFSAERPKGSFSTLEIQRTEQGDSAMYLCASSPWTEKNIQYFGAGTRLSVL.

CDR3 bases: TGTGCCAGCTGGGGACAGCCTGGCTACACCTTC. This sequence encodes CASWGQPGYTF. The V and J genes are TRBV28 and TRBJ1-2; 7 nucleotides align to TRBD1. Germline V gene data show CDR1 as MDHEN and CDR2 as SYDVKM. The CDR3 contains 11 residues. J lost 7 bases, V lost 8 bases, and 4 bases had no gene match.

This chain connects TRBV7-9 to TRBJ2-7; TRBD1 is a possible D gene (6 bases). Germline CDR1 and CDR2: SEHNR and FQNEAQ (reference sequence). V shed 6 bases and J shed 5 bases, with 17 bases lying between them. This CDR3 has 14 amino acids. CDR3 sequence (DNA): TGTGCCAGCAGTCCTCTCCTAGACAGGAACGAGCAGTACTTC. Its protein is CASSPLLDRNEQYF. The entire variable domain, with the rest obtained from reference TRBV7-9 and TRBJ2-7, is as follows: DTGVSQNPRHKITKRGQNVTFRCDPISEHNRLYWYRQTLGQGPEFLTYFQNEAQLEKSRLLSDRFSAERPKGSFSTLEIQRTEQGDSAMYLCASSPLLDRNEQYFGPGTRLTVT.

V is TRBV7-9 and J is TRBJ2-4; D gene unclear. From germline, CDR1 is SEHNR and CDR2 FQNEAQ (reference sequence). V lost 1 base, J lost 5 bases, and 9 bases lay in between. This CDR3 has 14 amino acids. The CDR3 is CASSLEGIQNIQYF. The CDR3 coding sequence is TGTGCCAGCAGCTTAGAAGGTATACAAAACATTCAGTACTTC.

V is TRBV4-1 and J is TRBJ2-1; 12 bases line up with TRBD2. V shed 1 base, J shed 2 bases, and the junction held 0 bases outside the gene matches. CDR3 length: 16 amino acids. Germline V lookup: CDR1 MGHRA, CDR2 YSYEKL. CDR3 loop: CASSQGLAGAYNEQFF. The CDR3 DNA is TGCGCCAGCAGCCAAGGACTAGCGGGGGCCTACAATGAGCAGTTCTTC.

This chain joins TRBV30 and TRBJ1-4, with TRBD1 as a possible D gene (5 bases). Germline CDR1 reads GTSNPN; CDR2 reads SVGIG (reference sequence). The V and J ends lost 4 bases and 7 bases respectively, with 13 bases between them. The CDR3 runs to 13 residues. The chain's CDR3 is CAWNNWGSEKLFF. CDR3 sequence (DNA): TGTGCCTGGAATAATTGGGGGAGTGAAAAACTGTTTTTT.

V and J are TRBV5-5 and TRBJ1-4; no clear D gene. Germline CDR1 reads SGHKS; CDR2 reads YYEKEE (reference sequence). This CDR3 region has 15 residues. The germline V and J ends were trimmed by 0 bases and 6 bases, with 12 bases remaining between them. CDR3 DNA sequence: TGTGCCAGCAGCTTGGTTGGAGAAGGTCATGAAAAACTGTTTTTT. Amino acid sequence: CASSLVGEGHEKLFF. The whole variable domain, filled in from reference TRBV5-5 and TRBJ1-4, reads DAGVTQSPTHLIKTRGQQVTLRCSPISGHKSVSWYQQVLGQGPQFIFQYYEKEERGRGNFPDRFSARQFPNYSSELNVNALLLGDSALYLCASSLVGEGHEKLFFGSGTQLSVL.

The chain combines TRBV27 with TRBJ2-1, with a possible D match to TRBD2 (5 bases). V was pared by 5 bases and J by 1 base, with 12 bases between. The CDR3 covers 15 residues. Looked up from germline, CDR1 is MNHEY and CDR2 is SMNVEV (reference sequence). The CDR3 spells CASSPRVASYNEQFF. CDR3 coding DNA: TGTGCCAGCAGTCCGAGGGTAGCTTCCTACAATGAGCAGTTCTTC.

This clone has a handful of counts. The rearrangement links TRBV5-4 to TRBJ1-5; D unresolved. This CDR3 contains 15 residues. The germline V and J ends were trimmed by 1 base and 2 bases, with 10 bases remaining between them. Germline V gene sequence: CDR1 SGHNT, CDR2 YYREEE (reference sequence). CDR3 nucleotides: TGTGCCAGCAGCTTGTGGGGTTCGGGCAATCAGCCCCAGCATTTT. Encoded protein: CASSLWGSGNQPQHF.

Here the CDR3 reads CASSPTLAARTDTQYF. The CDR3 coding sequence is TGTGCCAGCTCACCCACTCTAGCGGCTCGCACAGATACGCAGTATTTT. V is TRBV18 and J is TRBJ2-3; 7 bases match TRBD2. Losses at the gene ends were 3 bases for V and 1 base for J; bases not matched to a gene: 7. The germline V gene encodes CDR1 KGHSH and CDR2 LQKENI. The CDR3 length is 16 residues.

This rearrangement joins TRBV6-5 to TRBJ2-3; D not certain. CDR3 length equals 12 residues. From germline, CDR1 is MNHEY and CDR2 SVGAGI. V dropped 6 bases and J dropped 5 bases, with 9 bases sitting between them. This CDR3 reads CASRGREDTQYF. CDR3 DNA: TGTGCCAGCAGGGGAAGGGAAGATACGCAGTATTTT.

This chain's CDR3 is CASSPRTDEAFF. The CDR3 DNA sequence: TGTGCCAGCAGCCCCAGGACAGACGAAGCTTTCTTT. V and J are TRBV28 and TRBJ1-1; perhaps TRBD1 as D (6 bases). CDR3 size: 12 residues. Germline CDR1 MDHEN, CDR2 SYDVKM. Trimming took off 6 bases at V and 8 bases at J, with 13 bases between the two ends. Full variable domain (remainder filled in from reference TRBV28 and TRBJ1-1): DVKVTQSSRYLVKRTGEKVFLECVQDMDHENMFWYRQDPGLGLRLIYFSYDVKMKEKGDIPEGYSVSREKKERFSLILESASTNQTSMYLCASSPRTDEAFFGQGTRLTVV.

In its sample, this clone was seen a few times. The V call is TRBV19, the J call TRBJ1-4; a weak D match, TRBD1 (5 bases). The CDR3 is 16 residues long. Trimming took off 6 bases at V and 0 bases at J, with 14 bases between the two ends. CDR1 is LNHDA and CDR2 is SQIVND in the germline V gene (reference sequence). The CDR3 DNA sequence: TGTGCCAGTAGCACGACAGTCAAGGCAACTAATGAAAAACTGTTTTTT. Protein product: CASSTTVKATNEKLFF.

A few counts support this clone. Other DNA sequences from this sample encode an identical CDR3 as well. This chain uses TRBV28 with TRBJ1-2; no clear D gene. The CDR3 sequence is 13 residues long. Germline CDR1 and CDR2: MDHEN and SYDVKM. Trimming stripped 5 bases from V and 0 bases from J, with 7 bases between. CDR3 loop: CASSRGTNYGYTF. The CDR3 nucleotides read TGTGCCAGCAGTCGTGGGACTAACTATGGCTACACCTTC.

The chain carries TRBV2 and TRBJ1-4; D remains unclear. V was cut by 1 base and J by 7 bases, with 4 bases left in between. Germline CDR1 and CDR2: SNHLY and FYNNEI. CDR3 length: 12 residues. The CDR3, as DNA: TGTGCCAGCAGTGAAGGGGGTGAAAAACTGTTTTTT. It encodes CASSEGGEKLFF.

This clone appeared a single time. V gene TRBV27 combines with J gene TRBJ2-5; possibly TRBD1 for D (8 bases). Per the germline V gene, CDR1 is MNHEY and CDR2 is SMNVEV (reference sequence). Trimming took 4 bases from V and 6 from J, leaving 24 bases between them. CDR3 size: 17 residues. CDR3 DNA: TGTGCCAGCAGTTGGATAAGCGAACAGGGGGGGTCGAAGACCCAGTACTTC. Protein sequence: CASSWISEQGGSKTQYF.

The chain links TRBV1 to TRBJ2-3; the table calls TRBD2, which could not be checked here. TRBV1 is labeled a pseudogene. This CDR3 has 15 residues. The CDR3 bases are TGCACCAGCAGCCAAGGAATGGGGGAGGGAGATACGCAGTATTTT. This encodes CTSSQGMGEGDTQYF.

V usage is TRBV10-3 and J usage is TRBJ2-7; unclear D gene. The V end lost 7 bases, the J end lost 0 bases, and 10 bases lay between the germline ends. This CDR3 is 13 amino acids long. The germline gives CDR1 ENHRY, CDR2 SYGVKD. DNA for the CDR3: TGTGCCATCAAGGAACGCAGCTCCTACGAGCAGTACTTC. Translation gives CAIKERSSYEQYF.

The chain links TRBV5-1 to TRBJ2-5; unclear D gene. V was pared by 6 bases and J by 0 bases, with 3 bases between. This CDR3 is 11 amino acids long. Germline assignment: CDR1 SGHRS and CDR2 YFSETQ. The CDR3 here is CASTNQETQYF. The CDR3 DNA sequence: TGCGCCAGCACCAACCAAGAGACCCAGTACTTC.

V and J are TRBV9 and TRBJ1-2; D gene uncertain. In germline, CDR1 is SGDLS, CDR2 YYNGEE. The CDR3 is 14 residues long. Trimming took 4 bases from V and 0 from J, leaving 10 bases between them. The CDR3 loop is CASSSNLANYGYTF. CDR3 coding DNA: TGTGCCAGCAGCTCAAACTTAGCTAACTATGGCTACACCTTC.

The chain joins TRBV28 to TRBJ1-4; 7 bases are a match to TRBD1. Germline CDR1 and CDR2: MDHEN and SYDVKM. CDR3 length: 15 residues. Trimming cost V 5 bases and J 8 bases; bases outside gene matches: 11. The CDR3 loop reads CASSRGGRGEEKLFF. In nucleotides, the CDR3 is TGTGCCAGCAGTCGAGGGGGCCGAGGAGAGGAAAAACTGTTTTTT.